A selection of T cell receptor beta chains follows, all from one sample in a study of cytomegalovirus exposure and HLA in healthy donors. Profiled with immunoSEQ multiplex PCR; TCRdb holds only in-frame clones, not every one. This table has some 120,000 clones, around 80% appearing once. The source material was PBMCs. The source of these receptors is a woman in her late teens or twenties in good health and CMV-seronegative. CDR3s include the opening cysteine and the closing phenylalanine or tryptophan. Fields, in order: J gene, CDR3 length, clone size, V gene, D gene, CDR3 DNA, CDR3 protein. A D gene is named only where the DNA matches it firmly. Where a row states a size, it is once, few, many or the class of an expanded clone; other rows omit it.

TRBJ2-1 | 13 | - | TRBV10-2 | - | TGCGCCAGCCAGCGGAATTCCTACAATGAGCAGTTCTTC | CASQRNSYNEQFF
TRBJ1-6 | 14 | - | TRBV9 | - | TGTGCCAGCAGCGTGGGGGACTTTAATTCACCCCTCCACTTT | CASSVGDFNSPLHF
TRBJ1-1 | 14 | once | TRBV6-6 | - | TGTGCCAGCAGTTTCGGACAGCTGAACACTGAAGCTTTCTTT | CASSFGQLNTEAFF
TRBJ2-7 | 14 | - | TRBV6-6 | TRBD2 | TGTGCCAGCAGTATAGCGGGGGCCGGCTACGAGCAGTACTTC | CASSIAGAGYEQYF
TRBJ2-2 | 14 | once | TRBV13 | - | TGTGCCAGCAGCTCGGGGATAAACACCGGGGAGCTGTTTTTT | CASSSGINTGELFF
TRBJ2-6 | 17 | - | TRBV7-2 | TRBD2 | TGTGCCAGCAGCCCGCAGACGGGGGGGGCTGGGGCCAACGTCCTGACTTTC | CASSPQTGGAGANVLTF
TRBJ1-1 | 15 | once | TRBV30 | TRBD1 | TGTGCCTGGAGTGCCTTAGGGACAGCAAACACTGAAGCTTTCTTT | CAWSALGTANTEAFF
TRBJ2-5 | 14 | - | TRBV9 | TRBD2 | TGTGCCAGCAGCGTAACAGCGGGAGGAGAGACCCAGTACTTC | CASSVTAGGETQYF
TRBJ2-1 | 15 | - | TRBV10-3 | - | TGTGCCATCAGTGATGAAGCGGGCCTAAACAATGAGCAGTTCTTC | CAISDEAGLNNEQFF
TRBJ1-5 | 15 | - | TRBV7-2 | TRBD1 | TGTGCCAGCAGCTTAGTGGGACAGCTGAATCAGCCCCAGCATTTT | CASSLVGQLNQPQHF
TRBJ2-2 | 16 | once | TRBV7-9 | - | TGTGCCAGCAGCTTAGTCCGGTCGTCGAACACCGGGGAGCTGTTTTTT | CASSLVRSSNTGELFF
TRBJ1-2 | 16 | - | TRBV19 | TRBD1 | TGTGCCAGTAGTATCTTACACAGGGGTTTAGGCTATGGCTACACCTTC | CASSILHRGLGYGYTF
TRBJ2-2 | 16 | few | TRBV19 | TRBD2 | TGTGCCAGTAGTATAGATAGCGGGGGGGACACCGGGGAGCTGTTTTTT | CASSIDSGGDTGELFF
TRBJ2-7 | 14 | - | TRBV9 | - | TGTGCCAGCAGCAACCGTGCAAACCAGGGGGAGCAGTACTTC | CASSNRANQGEQYF